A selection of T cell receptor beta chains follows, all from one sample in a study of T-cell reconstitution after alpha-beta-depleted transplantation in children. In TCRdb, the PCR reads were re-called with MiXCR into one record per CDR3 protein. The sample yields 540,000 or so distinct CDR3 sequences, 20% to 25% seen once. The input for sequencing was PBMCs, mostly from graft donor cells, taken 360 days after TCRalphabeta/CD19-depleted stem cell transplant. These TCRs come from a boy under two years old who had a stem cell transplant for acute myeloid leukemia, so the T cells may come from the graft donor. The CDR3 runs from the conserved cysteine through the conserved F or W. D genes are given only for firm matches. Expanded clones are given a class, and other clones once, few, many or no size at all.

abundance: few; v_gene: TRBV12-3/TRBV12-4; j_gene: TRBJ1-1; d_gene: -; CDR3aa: CASSSQSPEAFF; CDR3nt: TGTGCCAGCAGCTCCCAGAGCCCTGAAGCTTTCTTT
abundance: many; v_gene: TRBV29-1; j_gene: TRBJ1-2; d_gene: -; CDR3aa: CSVEDLDTPNYGYTF; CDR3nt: TGCAGCGTTGAAGACTTAGACACCCCTAACTATGGCTACACCTTC
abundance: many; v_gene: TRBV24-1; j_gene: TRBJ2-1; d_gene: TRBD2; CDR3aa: CATSDLTSGGLNEQFF; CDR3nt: TGTGCCACCAGTGACCTGACTAGCGGGGGACTCAATGAGCAGTTCTTC
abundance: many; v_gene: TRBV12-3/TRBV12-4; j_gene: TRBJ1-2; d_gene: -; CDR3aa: CASRPDGLLDYGYTF; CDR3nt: TGTGCCAGCAGACCAGACGGACTACTAGACTATGGCTACACCTTC
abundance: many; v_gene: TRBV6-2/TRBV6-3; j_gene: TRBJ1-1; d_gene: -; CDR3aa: CASSYSGWEAFF; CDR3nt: TGTGCCAGCAGTTACTCGGGTTGGGAAGCTTTCTTT
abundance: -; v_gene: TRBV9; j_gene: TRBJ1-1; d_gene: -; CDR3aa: CASSVGLMNTEAFF; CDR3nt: TGTGCCAGCAGCGTAGGGCTCATGAACACTGAAGCTTTCTTT
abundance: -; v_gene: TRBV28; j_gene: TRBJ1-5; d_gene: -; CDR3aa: CASSFQQGSRPQHF; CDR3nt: TGTGCCAGCAGTTTTCAACAGGGTAGTAGGCCCCAGCATTTT
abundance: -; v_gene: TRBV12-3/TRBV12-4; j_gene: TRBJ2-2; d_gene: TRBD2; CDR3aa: CASTPTSPGELFF; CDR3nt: TGTGCCAGCACCCCGACTAGCCCCGGGGAGCTGTTTTTT
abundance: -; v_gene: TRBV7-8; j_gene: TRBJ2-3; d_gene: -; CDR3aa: CASSLVSIWAGMSDTQYF; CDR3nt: TGTGCCAGCAGCTTAGTGAGCATTTGGGCAGGGATGTCAGATACGCAGTATTTT
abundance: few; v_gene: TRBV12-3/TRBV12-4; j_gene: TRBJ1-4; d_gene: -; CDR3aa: CASSFHLTSNEKLFF; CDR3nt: TGTGCCAGCAGTTTCCATCTGACAAGTAATGAAAAACTGTTTTTT
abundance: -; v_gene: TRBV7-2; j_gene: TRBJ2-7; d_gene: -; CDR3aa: CASSLASSLKSYEQYF; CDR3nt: TGTGCCAGCAGCTTAGCAAGTTCCCTTAAGTCCTACGAGCAGTACTTC
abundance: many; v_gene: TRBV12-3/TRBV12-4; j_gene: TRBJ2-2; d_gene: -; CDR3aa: CASSPSMGFGELFF; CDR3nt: TGTGCCAGCAGTCCTTCTATGGGGTTCGGGGAGCTGTTTTTT
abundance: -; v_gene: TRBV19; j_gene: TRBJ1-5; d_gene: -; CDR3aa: CASSMGRGQPQHF; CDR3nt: TGTGCCAGTAGTATGGGGCGCGGTCAGCCCCAGCATTTT
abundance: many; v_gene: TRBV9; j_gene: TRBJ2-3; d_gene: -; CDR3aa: CASSVDLAPDTQYF; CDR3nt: TGTGCCAGCAGCGTAGACCTAGCGCCAGATACGCAGTATTTT
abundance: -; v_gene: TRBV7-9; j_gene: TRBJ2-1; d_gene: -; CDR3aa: CASSLESGSPYNEQFF; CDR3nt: TGTGCCAGCAGCTTAGAATCAGGGTCCCCTTACAATGAGCAGTTCTTC
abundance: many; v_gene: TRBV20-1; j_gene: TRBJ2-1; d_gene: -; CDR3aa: CSASRLASYNEQFF; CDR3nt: TGCAGTGCTAGTCGGCTAGCGTCGTACAATGAGCAGTTCTTC
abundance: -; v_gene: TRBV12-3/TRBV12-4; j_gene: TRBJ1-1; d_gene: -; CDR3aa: CASLFAGGHAEAFF; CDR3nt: TGTGCCAGCCTTTTCGCGGGAGGACATGCTGAAGCTTTCTTT
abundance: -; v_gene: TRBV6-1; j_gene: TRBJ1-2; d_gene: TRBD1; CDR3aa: CASSRGQANYGYTF; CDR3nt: TGTGCCAGCAGCAGGGGACAGGCGAACTATGGCTACACCTTC
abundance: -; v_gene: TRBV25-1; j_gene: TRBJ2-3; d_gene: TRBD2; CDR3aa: CASSEFASGGKGSTDTQYF; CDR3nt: TGTGCCAGCAGTGAATTCGCTAGCGGGGGCAAAGGGAGCACAGATACGCAGTATTTT
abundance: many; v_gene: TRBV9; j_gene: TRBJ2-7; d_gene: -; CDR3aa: CASSEDSKSEQYF; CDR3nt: TGTGCCAGCAGCGAGGACAGCAAGAGCGAGCAGTACTTC
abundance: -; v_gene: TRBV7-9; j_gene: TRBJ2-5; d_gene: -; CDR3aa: CASQVGEETQYF; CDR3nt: TGTGCCAGCCAAGTGGGCGAAGAGACCCAGTACTTC
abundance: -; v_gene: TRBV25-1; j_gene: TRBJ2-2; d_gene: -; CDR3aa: CASSLYTVIGELFF; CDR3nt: TGTGCCAGCAGTTTATATACGGTCATCGGGGAGCTGTTTTTT
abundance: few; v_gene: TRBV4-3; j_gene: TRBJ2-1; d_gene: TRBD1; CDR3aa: CASGDGQAYNEQFF; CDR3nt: TGCGCCAGCGGAGACGGACAGGCCTACAATGAGCAGTTCTTC
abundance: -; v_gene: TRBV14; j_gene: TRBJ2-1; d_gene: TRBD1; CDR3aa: CASSQGDRGRNEQFF; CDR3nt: TGTGCCAGCAGCCAAGGGGACAGGGGGCGAAATGAGCAGTTCTTC
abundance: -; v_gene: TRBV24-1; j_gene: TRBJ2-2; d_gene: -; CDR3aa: CASARTNTGELFF; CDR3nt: TGTGCCTCTGCGCGAACGAACACCGGGGAGCTGTTTTTT
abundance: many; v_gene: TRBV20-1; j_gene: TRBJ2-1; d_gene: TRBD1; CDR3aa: CSAEGRDRVPDEQFF; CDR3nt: TGCAGTGCAGAGGGCCGGGACAGGGTACCCGATGAGCAGTTCTTC
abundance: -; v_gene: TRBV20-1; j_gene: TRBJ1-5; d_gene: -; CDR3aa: CSAANWGGDNQPQHF; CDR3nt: TGCAGTGCTGCCAATTGGGGAGGGGACAATCAGCCCCAGCATTTT
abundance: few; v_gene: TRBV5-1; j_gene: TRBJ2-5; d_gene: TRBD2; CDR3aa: CASSFLDGGVAETQYF; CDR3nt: TGCGCCAGCAGCTTTCTCGACGGGGGGGTTGCAGAGACCCAGTACTTC
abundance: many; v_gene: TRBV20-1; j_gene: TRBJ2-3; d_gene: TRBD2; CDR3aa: CSARYSGDTQYF; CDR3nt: TGCAGTGCTAGATATAGCGGGGATACGCAGTATTTT
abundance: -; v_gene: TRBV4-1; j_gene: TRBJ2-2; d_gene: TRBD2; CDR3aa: CASSQEEGGLVGELFF; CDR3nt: TGCGCCAGCAGCCAAGAGGAGGGAGGGTTAGTCGGGGAGCTGTTTTTT
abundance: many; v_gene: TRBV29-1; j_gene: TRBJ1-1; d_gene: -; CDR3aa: CSAHPLNTEAFF; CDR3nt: TGCAGCGCCCACCCCCTTAACACTGAAGCTTTCTTT
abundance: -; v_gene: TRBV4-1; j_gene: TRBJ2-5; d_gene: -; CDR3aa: CASSPYGETQYF; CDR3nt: TGCGCCAGCAGCCCCTACGGGGAGACCCAGTACTTC
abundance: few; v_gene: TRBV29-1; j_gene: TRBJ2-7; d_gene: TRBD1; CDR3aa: CSPHSRDPGQSYEQYF; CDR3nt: TGCAGCCCCCACAGCCGAGACCCGGGACAGAGCTACGAGCAGTACTTC
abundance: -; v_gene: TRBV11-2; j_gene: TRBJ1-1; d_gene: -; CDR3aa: CASSLGGAMNTEAFF; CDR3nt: TGTGCCAGCAGCTTAGGCGGGGCCATGAACACTGAAGCTTTCTTT
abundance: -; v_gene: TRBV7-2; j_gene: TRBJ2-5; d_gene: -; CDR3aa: CASSLAWAGQTQYF; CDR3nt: TGTGCCAGCAGCTTAGCGTGGGCAGGCCAGACCCAGTACTTC
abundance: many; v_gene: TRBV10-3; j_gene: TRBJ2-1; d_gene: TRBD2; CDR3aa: CAMAGTSLYNEQFF; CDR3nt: TGTGCCATGGCCGGGACTAGCCTCTACAATGAGCAGTTCTTC
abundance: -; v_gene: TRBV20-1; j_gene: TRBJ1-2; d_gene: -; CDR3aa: CSARGTNGYTF; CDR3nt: TGCAGTGCTAGAGGGACTAATGGCTACACCTTC
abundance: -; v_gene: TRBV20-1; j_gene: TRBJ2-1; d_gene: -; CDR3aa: CSARGQGLNEQFF; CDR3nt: TGCAGTGCTAGAGGGCAGGGTTTGAATGAGCAGTTCTTC
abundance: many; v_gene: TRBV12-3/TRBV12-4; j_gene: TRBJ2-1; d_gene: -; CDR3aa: CASSLDRLVEQFF; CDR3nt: TGTGCCAGCAGTTTGGACAGATTGGTGGAGCAGTTCTTC
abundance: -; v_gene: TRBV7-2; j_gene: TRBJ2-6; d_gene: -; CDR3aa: CASSLNPRVRGANVLTF; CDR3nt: TGTGCCAGCAGCTTAAACCCTAGGGTCCGCGGGGCCAACGTCCTGACTTTC
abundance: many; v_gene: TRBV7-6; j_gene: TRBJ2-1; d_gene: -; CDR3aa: CASSLVGGALNEQFF; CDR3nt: TGTGCCAGCAGCTTAGTGGGGGGGGCCCTCAATGAGCAGTTCTTC
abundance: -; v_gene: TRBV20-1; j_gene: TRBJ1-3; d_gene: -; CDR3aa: CSASASGAGNTIYF; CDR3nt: TGCAGTGCTTCAGCTTCCGGGGCTGGAAACACCATATATTTT
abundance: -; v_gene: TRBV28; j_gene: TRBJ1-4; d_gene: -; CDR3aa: CASIGGQYEKLFF; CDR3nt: TGTGCCAGCATAGGGGGGCAGTATGAAAAACTGTTTTTT